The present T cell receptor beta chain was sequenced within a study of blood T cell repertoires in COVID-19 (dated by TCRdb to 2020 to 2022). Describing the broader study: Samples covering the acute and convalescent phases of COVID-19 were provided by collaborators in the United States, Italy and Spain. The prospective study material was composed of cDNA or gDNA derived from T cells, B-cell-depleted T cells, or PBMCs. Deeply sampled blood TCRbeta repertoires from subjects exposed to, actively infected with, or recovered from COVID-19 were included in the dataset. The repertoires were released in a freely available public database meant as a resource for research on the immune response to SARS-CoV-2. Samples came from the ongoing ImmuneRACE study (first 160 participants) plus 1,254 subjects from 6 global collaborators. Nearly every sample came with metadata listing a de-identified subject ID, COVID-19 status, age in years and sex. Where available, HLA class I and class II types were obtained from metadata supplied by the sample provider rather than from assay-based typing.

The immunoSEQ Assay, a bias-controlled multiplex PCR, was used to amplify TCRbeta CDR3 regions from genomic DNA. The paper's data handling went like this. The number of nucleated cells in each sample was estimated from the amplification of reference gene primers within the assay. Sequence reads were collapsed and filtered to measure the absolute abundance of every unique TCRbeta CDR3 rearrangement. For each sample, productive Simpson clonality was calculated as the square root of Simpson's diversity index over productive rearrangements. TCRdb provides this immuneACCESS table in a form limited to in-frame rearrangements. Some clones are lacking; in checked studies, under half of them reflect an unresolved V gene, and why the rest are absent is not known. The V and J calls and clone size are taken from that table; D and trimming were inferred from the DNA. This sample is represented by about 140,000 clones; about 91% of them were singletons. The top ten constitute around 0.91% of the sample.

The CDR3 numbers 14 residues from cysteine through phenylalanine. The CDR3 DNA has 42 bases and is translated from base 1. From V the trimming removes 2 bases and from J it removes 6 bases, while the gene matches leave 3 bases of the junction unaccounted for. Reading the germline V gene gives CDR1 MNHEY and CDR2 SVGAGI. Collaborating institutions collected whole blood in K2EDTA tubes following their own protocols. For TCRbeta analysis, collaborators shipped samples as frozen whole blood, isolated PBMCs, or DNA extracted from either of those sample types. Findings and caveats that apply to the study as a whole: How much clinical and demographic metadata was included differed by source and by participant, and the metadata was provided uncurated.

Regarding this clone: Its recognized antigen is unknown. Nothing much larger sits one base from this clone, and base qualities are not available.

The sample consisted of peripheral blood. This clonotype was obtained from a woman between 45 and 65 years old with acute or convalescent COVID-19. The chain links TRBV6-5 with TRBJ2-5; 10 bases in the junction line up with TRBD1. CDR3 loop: CASSYGQGGKTQYF. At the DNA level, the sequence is TGTGCCAGCAGTTACGGACAGGGGGGAAAGACCCAGTACTTC.